One and the same sample provided the 20 T cell receptor beta chains below, sequenced in a study of radiotherapy plus CTLA-4 blockade in lung cancer. Here immunoSEQ multiplex PCR was the method, and the copy in TCRdb shows in-frame clones only, minus some. This table holds tens of thousands of clones, roughly three quarters found once. This material consisted of peripheral blood, taken from a patient treated with radiotherapy plus ipilimumab. Source of these receptors: a human donor with non-small cell lung cancer who had a complete response to radiotherapy plus ipilimumab.

The V and J genes are TRBV30 and TRBJ1-5; D remains ambiguous. V lost 1 base and J 7 bases, leaving 11 bases between the germline ends. Germline CDR1 GTSNPN, CDR2 SVGIG (reference sequence). This CDR3 spans 13 amino acids. The CDR3 DNA follows: TGTGCCTGGAGTGCGGGCGGGGTGCAGCCCCAGCATTTT. Its protein is CAWSAGGVQPQHF.

The rearrangement joins TRBV10-1 to TRBJ1-4; TRBD1 aligns across 7 bases. The trim removed 0 bases at V and 7 bases at J, leaving 2 bases unmatched. The CDR3 consists of 14 residues. Germline-derived CDR1 and CDR2 are WNHNN and SYGVQD (reference sequence). CDR3 sequence: CASSESTGREKLFF. The CDR3 nucleotides read TGCGCCAGCAGTGAGTCGACAGGGCGTGAAAAACTGTTTTTT.

The chain is built from TRBV7-9 and TRBJ2-5, with 12 bases identical to TRBD2. The germline V gene encodes CDR1 SEHNR and CDR2 FQNEAQ (reference sequence). CDR3 size: 16 residues. Unmatched junction bases numbered 2, after V lost 1 base and J lost 2 bases. This CDR3 reads CASSLGLAGAQETQYF. For the CDR3, the DNA is TGTGCCAGCAGCTTAGGACTAGCGGGAGCTCAAGAGACCCAGTACTTC.

The rearrangement links TRBV6-1 to TRBJ1-1; a possible D gene is TRBD1 (6 bases). The V end was cut by 6 bases, the J end by 0 bases, with 11 bases between. Germline V gene sequence: CDR1 MNHNS, CDR2 SASEGT. The CDR3 is made up of 14 amino acids. CDR3 region: CASRQGTLNTEAFF. For the CDR3, the DNA is TGTGCCAGCAGACAGGGAACCCTGAACACTGAAGCTTTCTTT.

V and J are TRBV6-6 and TRBJ2-1; D not resolved. This CDR3 is built from 11 residues. The V end lost 7 bases, the J end lost 3 bases, and 4 bases lay between the germline ends. In germline, CDR1 is MNHNY, CDR2 SVGAGI (reference sequence). The CDR3 sequence is CASTNYNEQFF. The CDR3 nucleotides read TGTGCCAGCACCAACTACAATGAGCAGTTCTTC.

This chain uses TRBV5-1 with TRBJ2-2; 9 bases are shared with TRBD1. The J segment lost 5 bases and the V segment lost 7 bases, leaving 9 bases of the junction unmatched. Germline lookup yields CDR1 SGHRS and CDR2 YFSETQ. The length of the CDR3 is 15 residues. The CDR3 here is CASVPGTGNTGELFF. As DNA, the CDR3 is TGCGCCAGCGTTCCCGGGACAGGGAATACCGGGGAGCTGTTTTTT.

CDR3 loop: CASSSLGGSYNEQFF. CDR3 DNA: TGTGCCAGCAGTAGTTTGGGGGGCTCCTACAATGAGCAGTTCTTC. The chain joins TRBV5-6 to TRBJ2-1, with a tentative D call TRBD2 (6 bases). This CDR3 spans 15 amino acids. CDR1 and CDR2 (germline): SGHDT, YYEEEE. Trimming left V 5 bases short and J 0 bases short, with 12 bases between.

With regard to this clone: Other DNA sequences from this sample encode an identical CDR3 as well. The chain combines TRBV5-1 with TRBJ1-6; maybe TRBD1 (6 bases). The CDR3 consists of 13 residues. V shed 0 bases and J shed 13 bases, with 11 bases lying between them. CDR1 is SGHRS and CDR2 is YFSETQ in the germline V gene. The CDR3 loop is CASSLAAGAPLHF. CDR3 sequence (DNA): TGCGCCAGCAGCTTGGCCGCAGGGGCCCCCCTCCACTTT. The whole variable domain, filled in from reference TRBV5-1 and TRBJ1-6, reads KAGVTQTPRYLIKTRGQQVTLSCSPISGHRSVSWYQQTPGQGLQFLFEYFSETQRNKGNFPGRFSGRQFSNSRSEMNVSTLELGDSALYLCASSLAAGAPLHFGNGTRLTVT.

Only a few counts were recorded for this clone. The rearrangement uses TRBV10-1 and TRBJ1-1; D gene unclear. Germline CDR1 reads WNHNN; CDR2 reads SYGVQD (reference sequence). V shed 2 bases and J shed 9 bases, with 10 bases lying between them. There are 12 residues in the CDR3. The CDR3 DNA follows: TGCGCCAGCAGTGAGCCGAACGGTAAAGCTTTCTTT. Its protein is CASSEPNGKAFF.

The J gene is TRBJ2-7, the V gene TRBV9; D remains ambiguous. The V end was cut by 4 bases, the J end by 3 bases, with 11 bases between. Germline V gene data show CDR1 as SGDLS and CDR2 as YYNGEE. The CDR3 runs 13 residues. CDR3 in DNA: TGTGCCAGCAGCAGAGGTCCGGGCTACGAGCAGTACTTC. It translates to CASSRGPGYEQYF.

There are a few counts of this clone. The V gene is TRBV11-3, the J gene TRBJ2-3; D not resolved. V lost 3 bases, J lost 1 base, and 5 bases lay in between. Germline CDR1 reads SGHNT; CDR2 reads YENEEA. The CDR3 sequence is 13 residues long. For the CDR3, the DNA is TGTGCCAGCAGCTTTTCTCGCACAGATACGCAGTATTTT. It specifies CASSFSRTDTQYF.

This chain links TRBV6-1 with TRBJ2-4; 9 bases fit TRBD2. The CDR3 is made up of 13 amino acids. In germline, CDR1 is MNHNS, CDR2 SASEGT. The J segment lost 7 bases and the V segment lost 5 bases, leaving 3 bases of the junction unmatched. CDR3 region: CASSLSGGNIQYF. CDR3 bases: TGTGCCAGCAGTCTTAGCGGGGGTAACATTCAGTACTTC.

This chain links TRBV23-1 with TRBJ2-7; TRBD2 aligns across 9 bases. TRBV23-1 counts as an open reading frame of uncertain function. CDR3 size: 16 residues. With V trimmed by 2 bases and J by 6 bases, 11 bases remained unmatched. The CDR3 loop reads CASSQPPTSGRCEQYF. For the CDR3, the DNA is TGCGCCAGCAGTCAACCCCCGACTAGCGGTCGTTGCGAGCAGTACTTC.

This sequence joins TRBV28 and TRBJ2-7, with D tentatively TRBD1 (7 bases). The germline V gene encodes CDR1 MDHEN and CDR2 SYDVKM. There are 14 residues in the CDR3. Trimming took 1 base from V and 3 from J, leaving 10 bases between them. The CDR3 nucleotides are TGTGCCAGCAGTTTATTCAGGGGGGTCTACGAGCAGTACTTC. Translation: CASSLFRGVYEQYF.

The chain carries TRBV28 and TRBJ1-1; D unclear. Germline CDR1 and CDR2: MDHEN and SYDVKM. There are 13 residues in the CDR3. V lost 1 base and J lost 3, with 6 bases in between. The CDR3 sequence is CASSLSGYTEAFF. The CDR3, as DNA: TGTGCCAGCAGTTTATCGGGGTACACTGAAGCTTTCTTT.

The chain is built from TRBV6-1 and TRBJ1-4; D perhaps matches TRBD1 (6 bases). V lost 3 bases, J lost 3 bases, and 11 bases lay in between. The V gene's germline CDR1 is MNHNS and CDR2 SASEGT. There are 15 residues in the CDR3. CDR3 sequence: CASSDASGANEKLFF. DNA for the CDR3: TGTGCCAGCAGTGACGCCTCAGGGGCTAATGAAAAACTGTTTTTT.

The rearrangement uses TRBV28 and TRBJ2-1; possibly TRBD2 for D (6 bases). The CDR3 has 18 residues. The V gene's germline CDR1 is MDHEN and CDR2 SYDVKM. Between the trimmed V and J ends, which lost 5 bases and 0 bases, there was a span of 20 bases. The CDR3 DNA reads TGTGCCAGCAGTACCCCGGCCGGGGGAGGCGGCTCCTACAATGAGCAGTTCTTC. This codes for CASSTPAGGGGSYNEQFF.

This clone showed up just once. For the CDR3, the DNA is TGTGCCAGCGAATCCCGAGGTACAGATACGCAGTATTTT. It codes for CASESRGTDTQYF. The rearrangement uses TRBV25-1 and TRBJ2-3; D is ambiguous. The germline V gene encodes CDR1 MGHDK and CDR2 SYGVNS. This CDR3 has 13 residues. V shed 8 bases and J shed 3 bases, with 12 bases lying between them.

The chain joins TRBV7-6 to TRBJ1-5; D not resolved. Germline V gives CDR1 SGHVS, CDR2 FNYEAQ. V gave up 4 bases and J gave up 5 bases, with 9 bases separating them. The CDR3 is made up of 13 amino acids. The CDR3 is CASSSGRDQPQHF. The DNA of the CDR3 is TGTGCCAGCAGCTCCGGGAGGGATCAGCCCCAGCATTTT.

The chain carries TRBV18 and TRBJ2-7; D may be TRBD2 (5 bases). Germline V CDR1 and CDR2: KGHSH, LQKENI. The CDR3 runs to 14 residues. V lost 0 bases, J lost 2 bases, and 8 bases lay in between. This chain's CDR3 is CASSPPAGPYEQYF. CDR3 coding DNA: TGTGCCAGCTCACCACCGGCGGGCCCCTACGAGCAGTACTTC.